This T cell receptor beta chain came from a study of T-cell reconstitution after alpha-beta-depleted transplantation in children. The CDR3 is 12 amino acids. V shed 6 bases, J shed 14 bases, and the junction held 8 bases outside the gene matches. A library of TCRbeta sequences, prepared with unique molecular identifiers, was generated. From the PCR reads, TCRdb called clonotypes with MiXCR, one entry per CDR3 protein. This repertoire shows around 96,000 distinct CDR3 sequences, approximately 12% found once; its top ten account for approximately 15%. This clonotype was detected many times. This material consisted of PBMCs from the stem cell graft donor, taken from the stem cell graft. The sequence was obtained from a human donor who donated a stem cell graft to a child with inherited bone marrow failure. V is TRBV12-3 or TRBV12-4 and J is TRBJ2-1; 9 bases line up with TRBD2. This chain's CDR3 is CASRKTSGRKFF. DNA for the CDR3: TGTGCCAGCAGGAAGACTAGCGGTAGAAAGTTCTTC.